Listed here is a single T cell receptor beta chain. Primed by a sample-barcoded 5' primer and a J-beta primer mix, a second PCR proceeded for about 6 to 12 cycles. TCRdb passed the 5' RACE reads through MiXCR, listing each CDR3 protein once. Among hundreds of thousands of distinct CDR3 sequences listed, roughly 56% were seen once. The data originate from a study of blood T cells in healthy people across ages. V shed 4 bases and J shed 3 bases, with 17 bases lying between them. CDR3 length equals 16 residues. CDR1 is SEHNR and CDR2 is FQNEAQ in the germline V gene (reference sequence). V is TRBV7-9 and J is TRBJ2-3; weak D call: TRBD2 (6 bases). Specimen: blood. This TCR was recovered from a man aged 40-49 years in good health. The CDR3 loop is CASSSDHRGKTDTQYF. The CDR3 DNA follows: TGTGCCAGCAGCTCGGACCACCGGGGGAAGACAGATACGCAGTATTTT.